The following is a TCR beta chain sequence with its context. Its antigen is currently unknown. The data derive from a study of cytomegalovirus exposure and HLA in healthy donors. At the level of the study: When just under 400 donors were genotyped, over 80% of them were found to fall in the Caucasian-associated ancestry cluster.

Points from the study as a whole: In a later analysis, at a false discovery rate of 0.05, approximately 15,000 TCR beta sequences matched HLA alleles.

Primers included in the PCR were 60 Vbeta and 13 Jbeta primers. TCRdb's table, derived via immunoSEQ multiplex PCR, lists solely in-frame clones and lacks some. The sample records around 160,000 clones, roughly 80% being singletons. The J segment lost 6 bases and the V segment lost 3 bases, leaving 4 bases of the junction unmatched. Germline V CDR1 and CDR2: MNHEY, SMNVEV (reference sequence). CDR3 length: 15 residues. The origin of this receptor is a human donor in good health. The chain carries TRBV27 and TRBJ2-1; 11 bases are a match to TRBD2. Sequencing was done on a sample of PBMCs. The CDR3 DNA is TGTGCCAGCAGTTTTGTACTAGCGGGGGCCAATGAGCAGTTCTTC. This codes for CASSFVLAGANEQFF.